Many counts were recorded for the clone carrying this T cell receptor (beta chain). Its antigen is not known. Researchers took RNA transcripts and amplified the TCR beta CDR3 regions from them. The study used the HTBI primer set for a first-round RT-PCR of the TCR CDR3. TCRdb redid the calling of the multiplex PCR reads with MiXCR, one entry per CDR3 protein. The table lists 400,000 or so distinct CDR3 sequences, more than 12% of them singletons, with about 18% in the top ten. The V end lost 4 bases, the J end lost 0 bases, and 6 bases lay between the germline ends. From germline, CDR1 is SQVTM and CDR2 ANQGSEA. The CDR3 covers 13 residues. The data were taken from a study of T cells in Graves' hyperthyroidism and ophthalmopathy. The study's findings and limits: The model foresaw ophthalmopathy a median 6.5 months prior to onset.

Ophthalmopathy in the patients scored at least 3 on Clinical Activity Score and at least 4 on NOSPECS grade, lasting under 3 months. Sequencing input: blood. This receptor was identified in a woman aged 25 to 39 with Graves' ophthalmopathy. The V and J genes are TRBV29-1 and TRBJ2-2; D gene ambiguous. The CDR3, as DNA: TGCAGCGTTGCCAGACCGAACACCGGGGAGCTGTTTTTT. This encodes CSVARPNTGELFF.